Below, one T cell receptor (beta chain) is given with its context. The antigen is not known. Using immunoSEQ multiplex PCR, the repertoire was profiled, and TCRdb retains in-frame clones only, with some absent. There are tens of thousands of clones in the sample; roughly 94% occur only once, and 15% to 18% lies in the top ten. CDR1 is MNHNY, CDR2 SVGAGI, per germline (reference sequence). V lost 4 bases and J lost 4, with 4 bases in between. The CDR3 length is 11 residues. This sample stems from a study of OX40 agonist ivuxolimab in advanced cancers. Study as a whole: There were three patients with partial responses, one having hepatocellular carcinoma and two cutaneous melanoma.

Study-level points and caveats: Clonal expansion from baseline to week 6 occurred in both CD4+ and CD8+ T cells.

The sample in question was CD4+ or CD8+ T cells sorted from blood, obtained in a trial of the OX40 agonist ivuxolimab. The chain is built from TRBV6-6 and TRBJ1-2, with D unclear. This clonotype originated in an adult with an advanced solid tumor such as melanoma, head and neck, liver or kidney cancer. CDR3 sequence (DNA): TGTGCCAGCAGTTCAGGCTATGGCTACACCTTC. This sequence encodes CASSSGYGYTF.